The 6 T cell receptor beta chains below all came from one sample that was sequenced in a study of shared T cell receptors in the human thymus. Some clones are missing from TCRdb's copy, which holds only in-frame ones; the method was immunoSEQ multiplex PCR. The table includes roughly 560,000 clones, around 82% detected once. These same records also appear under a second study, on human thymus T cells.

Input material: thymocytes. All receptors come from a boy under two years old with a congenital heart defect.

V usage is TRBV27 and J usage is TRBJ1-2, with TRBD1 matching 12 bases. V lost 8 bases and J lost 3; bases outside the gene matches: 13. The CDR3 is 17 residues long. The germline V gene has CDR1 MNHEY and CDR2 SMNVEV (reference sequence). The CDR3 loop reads CASGLGGQGANDYGYTF. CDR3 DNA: TGTGCCAGCGGACTGGGGGGACAGGGGGCGAACGACTATGGCTACACCTTC.

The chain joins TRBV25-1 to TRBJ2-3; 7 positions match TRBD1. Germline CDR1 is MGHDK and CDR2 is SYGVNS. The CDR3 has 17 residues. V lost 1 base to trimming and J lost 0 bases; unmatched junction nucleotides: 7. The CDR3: CASSESETGMSTDTQYF. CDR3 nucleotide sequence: TGTGCCAGCAGTGAATCCGAGACAGGGATGAGCACAGATACGCAGTATTTT.

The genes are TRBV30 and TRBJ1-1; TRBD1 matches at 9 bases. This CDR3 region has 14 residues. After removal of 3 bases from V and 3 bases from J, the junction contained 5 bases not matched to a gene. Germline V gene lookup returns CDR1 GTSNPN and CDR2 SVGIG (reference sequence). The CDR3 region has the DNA TGTGCCTGGAGCCCGACAGGGGGTTACACTGAAGCTTTCTTT. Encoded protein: CAWSPTGGYTEAFF.

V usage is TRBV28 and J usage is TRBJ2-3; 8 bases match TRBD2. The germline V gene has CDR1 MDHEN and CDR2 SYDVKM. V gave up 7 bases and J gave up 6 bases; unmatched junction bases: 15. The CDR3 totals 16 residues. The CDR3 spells CASNPPGVASGDTQYF. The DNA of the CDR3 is TGTGCCAGCAACCCCCCAGGGGTGGCTAGCGGGGATACGCAGTATTTT.

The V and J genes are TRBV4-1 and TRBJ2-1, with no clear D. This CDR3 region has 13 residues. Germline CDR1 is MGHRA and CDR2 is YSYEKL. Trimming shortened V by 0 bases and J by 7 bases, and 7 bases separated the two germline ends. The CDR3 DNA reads TGCGCCAGCAGCCAAGATTTCCTGAATGAGCAGTTCTTC. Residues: CASSQDFLNEQFF.

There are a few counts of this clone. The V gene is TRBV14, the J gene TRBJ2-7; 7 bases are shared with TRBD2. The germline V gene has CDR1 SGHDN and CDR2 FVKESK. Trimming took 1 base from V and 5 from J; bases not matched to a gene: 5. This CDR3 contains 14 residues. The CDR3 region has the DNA TGTGCCAGCAGCCAAGGGCTGGGGAGGGACGAGCAGTACTTC. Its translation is CASSQGLGRDEQYF.